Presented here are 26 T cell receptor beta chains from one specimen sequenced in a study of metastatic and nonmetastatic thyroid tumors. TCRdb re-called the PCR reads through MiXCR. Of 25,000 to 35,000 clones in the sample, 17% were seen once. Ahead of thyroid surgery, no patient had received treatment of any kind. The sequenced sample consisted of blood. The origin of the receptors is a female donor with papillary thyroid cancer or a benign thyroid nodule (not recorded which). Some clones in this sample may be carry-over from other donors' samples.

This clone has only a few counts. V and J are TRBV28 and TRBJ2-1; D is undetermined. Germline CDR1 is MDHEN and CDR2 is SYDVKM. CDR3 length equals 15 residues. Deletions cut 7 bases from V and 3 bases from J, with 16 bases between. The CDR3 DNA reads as TGTGCCAGCACTCCGTTACCCACTTACTACAATGAGCAGTTCTTC. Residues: CASTPLPTYYNEQFF.

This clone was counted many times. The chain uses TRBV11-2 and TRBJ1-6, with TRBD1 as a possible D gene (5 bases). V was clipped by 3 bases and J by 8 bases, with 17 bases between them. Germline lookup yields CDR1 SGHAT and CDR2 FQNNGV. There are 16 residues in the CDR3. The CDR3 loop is CASSFPLIVGDSPLHF. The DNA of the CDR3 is TGTGCCAGCAGCTTTCCTCTAATTGTGGGGGATTCACCCCTCCACTTT.

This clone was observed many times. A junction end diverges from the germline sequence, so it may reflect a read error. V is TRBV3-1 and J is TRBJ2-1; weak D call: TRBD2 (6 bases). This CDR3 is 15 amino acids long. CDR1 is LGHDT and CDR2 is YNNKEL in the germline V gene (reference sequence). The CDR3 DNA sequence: TGTGCCAGCAGCCATACAGCGGGTTCCTCCAATGAGCAGTTCTTC. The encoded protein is CASSHTAGSSNEQFF.

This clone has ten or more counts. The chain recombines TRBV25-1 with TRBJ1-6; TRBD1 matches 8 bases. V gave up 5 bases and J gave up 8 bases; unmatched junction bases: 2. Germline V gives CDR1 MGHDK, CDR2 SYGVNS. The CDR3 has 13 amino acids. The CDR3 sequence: CASSPGGHSPLHF. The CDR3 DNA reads TGTGCCAGCAGTCCAGGGGGCCATTCACCCCTCCACTTT. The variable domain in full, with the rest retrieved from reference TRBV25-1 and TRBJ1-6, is EADIYQTPRYLVIGTGKKITLECSQTMGHDKMYWYQQDPGMELHLIHYSYGVNSTEKGDLSSESTVSRIRTEHFPLTLESARPSHTSQYLCASSPGGHSPLHFGNGTRLTVT.

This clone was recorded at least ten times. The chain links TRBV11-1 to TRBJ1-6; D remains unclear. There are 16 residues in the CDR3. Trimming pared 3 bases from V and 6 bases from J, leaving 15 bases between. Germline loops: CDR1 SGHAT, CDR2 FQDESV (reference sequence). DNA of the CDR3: TGTGCCAGCAGCTTGGCGGGTTCCGGTACTAATTCACCCCTCCACTTT. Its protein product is CASSLAGSGTNSPLHF.

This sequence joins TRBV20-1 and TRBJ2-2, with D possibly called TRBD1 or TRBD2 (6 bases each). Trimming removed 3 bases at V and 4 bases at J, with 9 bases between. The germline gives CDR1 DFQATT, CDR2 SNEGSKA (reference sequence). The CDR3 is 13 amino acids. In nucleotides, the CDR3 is TGCAGTGCTAGTTCGGGGGCCACCGGGGAGCTGTTTTTT. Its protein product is CSASSGATGELFF.

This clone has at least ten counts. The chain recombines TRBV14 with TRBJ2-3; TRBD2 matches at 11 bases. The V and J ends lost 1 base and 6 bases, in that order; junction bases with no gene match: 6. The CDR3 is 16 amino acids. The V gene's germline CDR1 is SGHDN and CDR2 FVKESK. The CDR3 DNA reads TGTGCCAGCAGCCAAGGAATACTAGCGGGAGCGGATACGCAGTATTTT. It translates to CASSQGILAGADTQYF.

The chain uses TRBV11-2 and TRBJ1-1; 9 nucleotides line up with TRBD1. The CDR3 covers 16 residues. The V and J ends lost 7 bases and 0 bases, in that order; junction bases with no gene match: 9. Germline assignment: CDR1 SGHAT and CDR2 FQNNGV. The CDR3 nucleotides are TGTGCCAGCATCCCCGGACAGGGGCGTGTGAACACTGAAGCTTTCTTT. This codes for CASIPGQGRVNTEAFF.

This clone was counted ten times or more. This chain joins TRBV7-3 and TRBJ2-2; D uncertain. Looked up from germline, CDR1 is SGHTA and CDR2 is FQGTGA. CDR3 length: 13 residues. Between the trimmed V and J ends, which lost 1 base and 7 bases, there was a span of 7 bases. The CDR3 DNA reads TGTGCCAGCAGCTTAAGGCCCCACGGGGAGCTGTTTTTT. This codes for CASSLRPHGELFF.

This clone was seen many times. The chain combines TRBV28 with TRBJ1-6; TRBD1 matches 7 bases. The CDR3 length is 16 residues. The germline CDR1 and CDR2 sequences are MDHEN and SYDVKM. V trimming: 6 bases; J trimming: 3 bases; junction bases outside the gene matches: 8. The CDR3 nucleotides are TGTGCCAGCAGGTCTCCCGACAGGGTCTATAATTCACCCCTCCACTTT. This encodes CASRSPDRVYNSPLHF.

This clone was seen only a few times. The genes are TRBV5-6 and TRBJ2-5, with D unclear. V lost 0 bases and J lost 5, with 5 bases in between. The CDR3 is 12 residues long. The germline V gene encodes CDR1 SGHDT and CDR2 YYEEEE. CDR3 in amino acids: CASSLAGETQYF. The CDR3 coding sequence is TGTGCCAGCAGCTTGGCCGGGGAGACCCAGTACTTC.

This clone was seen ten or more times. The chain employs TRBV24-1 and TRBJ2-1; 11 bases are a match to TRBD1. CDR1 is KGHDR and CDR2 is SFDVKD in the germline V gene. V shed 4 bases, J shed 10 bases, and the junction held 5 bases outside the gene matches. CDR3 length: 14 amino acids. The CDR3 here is CATSESGQGVEQFF. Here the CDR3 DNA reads TGTGCCACCAGTGAATCGGGACAGGGGGTCGAGCAGTTCTTC.

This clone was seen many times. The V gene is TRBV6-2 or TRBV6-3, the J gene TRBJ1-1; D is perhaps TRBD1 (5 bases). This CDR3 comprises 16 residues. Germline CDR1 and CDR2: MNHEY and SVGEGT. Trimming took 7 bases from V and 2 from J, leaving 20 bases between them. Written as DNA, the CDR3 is TGTGCCAGCAACCCTGGTCGGGGCGCGGGAAACACTGAAGCTTTCTTT. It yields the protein CASNPGRGAGNTEAFF.

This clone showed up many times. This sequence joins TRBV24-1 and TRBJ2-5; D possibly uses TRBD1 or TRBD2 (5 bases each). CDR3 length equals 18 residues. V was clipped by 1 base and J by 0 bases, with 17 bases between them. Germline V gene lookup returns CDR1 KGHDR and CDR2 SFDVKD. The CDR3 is CATSDFPRDGTYQETQYF. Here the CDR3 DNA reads TGTGCCACCAGTGATTTTCCCCGGGACGGAACTTACCAAGAGACCCAGTACTTC.

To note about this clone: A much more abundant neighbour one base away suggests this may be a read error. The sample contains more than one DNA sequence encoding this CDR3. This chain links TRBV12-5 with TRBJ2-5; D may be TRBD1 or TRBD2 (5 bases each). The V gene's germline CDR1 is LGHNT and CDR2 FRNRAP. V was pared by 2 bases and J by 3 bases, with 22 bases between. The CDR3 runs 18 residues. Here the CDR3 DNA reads TGTGCTAGTGGTTTGCCGCTCCCATCGACGGGGCGGGAAGAGACCCAGTACTTC. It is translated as CASGLPLPSTGREETQYF.

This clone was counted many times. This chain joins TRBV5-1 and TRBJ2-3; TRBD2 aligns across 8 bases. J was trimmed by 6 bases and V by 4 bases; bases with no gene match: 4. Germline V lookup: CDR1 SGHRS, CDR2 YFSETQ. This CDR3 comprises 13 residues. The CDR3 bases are TGCGCCAGCAGCACGGGGGGGGGCGATACGCAGTATTTT. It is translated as CASSTGGGDTQYF.

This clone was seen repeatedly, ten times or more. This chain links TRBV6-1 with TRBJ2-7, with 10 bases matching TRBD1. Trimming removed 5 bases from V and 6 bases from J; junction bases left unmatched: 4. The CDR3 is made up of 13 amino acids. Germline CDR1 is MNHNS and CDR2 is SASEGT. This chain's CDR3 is CASSRTGGGEQYF. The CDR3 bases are TGTGCCAGCAGTCGGACAGGGGGGGGCGAGCAGTACTTC.

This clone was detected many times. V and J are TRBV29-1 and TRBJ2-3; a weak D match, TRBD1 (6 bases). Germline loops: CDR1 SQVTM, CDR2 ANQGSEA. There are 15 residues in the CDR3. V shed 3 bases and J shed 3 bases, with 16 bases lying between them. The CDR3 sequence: CSVDEGVRGTDTQYF. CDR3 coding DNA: TGCAGCGTTGATGAGGGGGTGAGGGGTACAGATACGCAGTATTTT.

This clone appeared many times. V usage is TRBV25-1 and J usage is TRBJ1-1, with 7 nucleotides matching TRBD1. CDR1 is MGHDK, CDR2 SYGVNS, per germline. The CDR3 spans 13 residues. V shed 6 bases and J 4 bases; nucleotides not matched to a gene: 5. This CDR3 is CASSSRGSTEAFF. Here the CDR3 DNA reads TGTGCCAGCAGCAGCAGGGGGAGCACTGAAGCTTTCTTT. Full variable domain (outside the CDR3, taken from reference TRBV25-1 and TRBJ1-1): EADIYQTPRYLVIGTGKKITLECSQTMGHDKMYWYQQDPGMELHLIHYSYGVNSTEKGDLSSESTVSRIRTEHFPLTLESARPSHTSQYLCASSSRGSTEAFFGQGTRLTVV.

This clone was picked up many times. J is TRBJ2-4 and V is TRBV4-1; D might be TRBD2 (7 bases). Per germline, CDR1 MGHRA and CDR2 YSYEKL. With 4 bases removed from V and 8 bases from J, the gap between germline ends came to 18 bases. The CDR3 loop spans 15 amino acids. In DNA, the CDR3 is TGCGCCAGCAGCCTTTTGGGAGGGGGGCTTGACATTCAGTACTTC. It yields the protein CASSLLGGGLDIQYF.

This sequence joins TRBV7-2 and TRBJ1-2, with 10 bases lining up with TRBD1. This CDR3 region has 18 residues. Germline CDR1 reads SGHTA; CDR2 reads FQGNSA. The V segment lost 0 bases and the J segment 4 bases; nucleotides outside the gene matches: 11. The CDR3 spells CASSLARGTGDNSYGYTF. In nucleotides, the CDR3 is TGTGCCAGCAGCTTAGCGAGGGGGACAGGGGATAATAGCTATGGCTACACCTTC. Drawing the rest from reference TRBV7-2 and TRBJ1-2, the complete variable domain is GAGVSQSPSNKVTEKGKDVELRCDPISGHTALYWYRQSLGQGLEFLIYFQGNSAPDKSGLPSDRFSAERTGGSVSTLTIQRTQQEDSAVYLCASSLARGTGDNSYGYTFGSGTRLTVV.

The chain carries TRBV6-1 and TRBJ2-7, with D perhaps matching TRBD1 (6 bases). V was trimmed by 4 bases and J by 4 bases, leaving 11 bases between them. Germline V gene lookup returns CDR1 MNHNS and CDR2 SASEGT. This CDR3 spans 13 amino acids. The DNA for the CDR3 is TGTGCCAGCAGTGCCTGGACAGAGTACGAGCAGTACTTC. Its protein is CASSAWTEYEQYF.

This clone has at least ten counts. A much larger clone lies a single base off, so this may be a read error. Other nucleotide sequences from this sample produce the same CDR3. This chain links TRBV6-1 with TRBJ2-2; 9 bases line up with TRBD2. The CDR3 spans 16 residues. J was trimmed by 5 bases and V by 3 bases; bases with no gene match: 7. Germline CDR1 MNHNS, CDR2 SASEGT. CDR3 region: CASSEGAGGPTGELFF. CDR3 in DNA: TGTGCCAGCAGTGAGGGGGCGGGGGGGCCGACCGGGGAGCTGTTTTTT.

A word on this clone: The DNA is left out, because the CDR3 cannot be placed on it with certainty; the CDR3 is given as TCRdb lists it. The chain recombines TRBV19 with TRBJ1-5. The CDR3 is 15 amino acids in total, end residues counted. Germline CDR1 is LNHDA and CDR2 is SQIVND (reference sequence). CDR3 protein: CASSLAVESNQPQHF.

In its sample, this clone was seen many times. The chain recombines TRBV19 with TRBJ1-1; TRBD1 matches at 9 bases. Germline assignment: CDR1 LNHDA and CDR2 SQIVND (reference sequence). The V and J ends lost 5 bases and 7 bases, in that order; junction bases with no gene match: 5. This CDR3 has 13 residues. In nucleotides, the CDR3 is TGTGCCAGTAGTGCAGGACAGGGGCTTGAAGCTTTCTTT. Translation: CASSAGQGLEAFF.

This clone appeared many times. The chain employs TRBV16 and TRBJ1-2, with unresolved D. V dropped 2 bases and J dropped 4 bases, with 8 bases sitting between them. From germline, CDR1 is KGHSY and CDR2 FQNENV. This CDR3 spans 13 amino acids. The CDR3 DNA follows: TGTGCCAGCAGCCAAGGCCCGCGCTATGGCTACACCTTC. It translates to CASSQGPRYGYTF.